The clone carrying this T cell receptor (beta chain) was counted at least ten times. The CDR3 sequence is 13 residues long. J was trimmed by 2 bases and V by 8 bases; bases with no gene match: 2. Germline values: CDR1 KGHDR, CDR2 SFDVKD. These data originate in a study of T cells in Graves' hyperthyroidism and ophthalmopathy. Amplification yielded TCR beta CDR3 regions, with RNA transcripts as the source. When the TCR CDR3 underwent first-round RT-PCR, the HTBI primer set was used. TCRdb re-called the multiplex PCR reads with MiXCR, one entry per CDR3 protein. The sample contains about 350,000 distinct CDR3 sequences, approximately 18% of which appear only once.

Sequencing was done on a sample of blood. This TCR derives from a woman in her 40s with Graves' ophthalmopathy. This sequence joins TRBV24-1 and TRBJ2-5; TRBD1 aligns across 9 bases. CDR3 in amino acids: CATKDRGQETQYF. The CDR3 DNA reads TGTGCCACCAAAGACAGGGGGCAAGAGACCCAGTACTTC.